This T cell receptor (beta chain) was found in a study of blood T cell repertoires in COVID-19. Looking at the study overall: Cohort 3 recovery required two negative PCRs, clearance, or symptom resolution. Some COVID-19 samples were acute and others convalescent; all came from the United States, Italy and Spain.

Germline-derived CDR1 and CDR2 are MDHEN and SYDVKM. The V gene lost 5 bases and the J gene lost 2 bases, with 10 bases spanning the gap. The length of the CDR3 is 14 residues. Adults between roughly 18 and 95 years of age took part from fewer than 30 US areas. Sequencing used immunoSEQ multiplex PCR; TCRdb keeps in-frame clones, though not all of them. The repertoire holds a few hundred thousand clones, with about 88% as singletons. Concerning this clone: A read error may be the cause here, since a much bigger clone is one base away.

Sequencing input: PBMCs or T cells enriched from blood (not recorded which). The J gene is TRBJ1-5, the V gene TRBV28; the D gene is possibly TRBD1 (6 bases). The source of this sequence is a woman aged 55-69 years in a cohort exposed to, infected with or recovered from COVID-19 (not recorded which). CDR3 sequence: CASSDPGGNQPQHF. The CDR3 region has the DNA TGTGCCAGCAGTGACCCAGGGGGCAATCAGCCCCAGCATTTT. Drawing the rest from reference TRBV28 and TRBJ1-5, the complete variable domain is DVKVTQSSRYLVKRTGEKVFLECVQDMDHENMFWYRQDPGLGLRLIYFSYDVKMKEKGDIPEGYSVSREKKERFSLILESASTNQTSMYLCASSDPGGNQPQHFGDGTRLSIL.